This T cell receptor beta chain was documented in a study of cytomegalovirus exposure and HLA in healthy donors. Whole-study findings and limits: A prior analysis recorded that most TCR beta V segments were productive about 87% or about 30% of the time. Analyzed later, association rates of TCRs varied across HLA loci, with DRB1 most and HLA-C fewest. Further analysis, carried out later, found HLA-associated TCR beta chains more clonally expanded than equally common other chains.

CDR3 length: 16 amino acids. CDR1 is SGHRS, CDR2 YFSETQ, per germline. With 2 bases removed from V and 1 base from J, the gap between germline ends came to 15 bases. 13 Jbeta primers and 60 Vbeta primers were used for the PCR. Measured with immunoSEQ multiplex PCR; TCRdb has only the in-frame clones, and not every one. The sample carries 130,000 or so clones, about 61% recorded once. Turning to this clone: The antigen remains unidentified.

The sequence was obtained from a woman aged 40 to 50 in good health and CMV-seronegative. J is TRBJ1-1 and V is TRBV5-1, with D perhaps TRBD1 (5 bases). Source material: PBMCs. CDR3 in amino acids: CASSFGGTGSNTEAFF. The DNA for the CDR3 is TGCGCCAGCAGCTTTGGGGGGACGGGGTCGAACACTGAAGCTTTCTTT.